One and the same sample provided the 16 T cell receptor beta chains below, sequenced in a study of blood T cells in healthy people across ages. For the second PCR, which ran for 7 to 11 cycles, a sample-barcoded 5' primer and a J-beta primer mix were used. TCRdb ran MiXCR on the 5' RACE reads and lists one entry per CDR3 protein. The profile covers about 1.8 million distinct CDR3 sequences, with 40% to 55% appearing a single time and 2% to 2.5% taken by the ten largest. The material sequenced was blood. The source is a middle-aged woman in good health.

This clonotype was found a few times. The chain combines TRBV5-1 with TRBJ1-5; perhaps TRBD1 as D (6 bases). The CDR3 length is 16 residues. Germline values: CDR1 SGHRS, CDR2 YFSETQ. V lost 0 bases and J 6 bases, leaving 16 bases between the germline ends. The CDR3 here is CASSLAGSGVGQPQHF. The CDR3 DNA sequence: TGCGCCAGCAGCTTGGCCGGATCAGGGGTAGGTCAGCCCCAGCATTTT.

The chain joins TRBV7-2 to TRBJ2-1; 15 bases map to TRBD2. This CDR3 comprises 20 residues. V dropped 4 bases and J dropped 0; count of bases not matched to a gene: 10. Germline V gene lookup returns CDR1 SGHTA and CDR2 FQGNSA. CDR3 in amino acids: CASSSPGTSGGSSSYNEQFF. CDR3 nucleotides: TGTGCCAGCAGCTCCCCGGGGACTAGCGGGGGGTCCAGCTCCTACAATGAGCAGTTCTTC.

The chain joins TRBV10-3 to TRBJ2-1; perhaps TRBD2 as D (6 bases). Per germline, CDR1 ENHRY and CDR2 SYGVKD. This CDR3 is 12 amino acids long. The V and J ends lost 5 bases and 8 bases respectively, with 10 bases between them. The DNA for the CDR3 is TGTGCCATCAGTAGACTAGGGGATGAGCAGTTCTTC. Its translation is CAISRLGDEQFF.

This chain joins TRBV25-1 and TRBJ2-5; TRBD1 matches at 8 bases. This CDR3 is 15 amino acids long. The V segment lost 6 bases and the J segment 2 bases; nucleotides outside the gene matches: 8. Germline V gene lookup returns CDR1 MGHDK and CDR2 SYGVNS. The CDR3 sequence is CASSGDDRGQETQYF. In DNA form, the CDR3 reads TGTGCCAGCAGCGGTGACGACAGGGGTCAAGAGACCCAGTACTTC.

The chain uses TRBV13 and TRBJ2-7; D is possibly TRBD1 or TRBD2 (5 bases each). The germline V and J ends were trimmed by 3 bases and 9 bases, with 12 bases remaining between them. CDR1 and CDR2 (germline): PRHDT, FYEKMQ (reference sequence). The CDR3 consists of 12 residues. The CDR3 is CASSLGVPRQYF. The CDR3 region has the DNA TGTGCCAGCAGCTTGGGGGTCCCTCGGCAGTACTTC.

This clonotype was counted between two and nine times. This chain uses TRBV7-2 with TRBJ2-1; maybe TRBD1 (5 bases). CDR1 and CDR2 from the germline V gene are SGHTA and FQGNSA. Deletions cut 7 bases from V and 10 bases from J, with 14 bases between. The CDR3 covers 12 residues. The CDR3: CASTWGYGEQFF. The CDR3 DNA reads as TGTGCCAGCACCTGGGGCTACGGAGAGCAGTTCTTC.

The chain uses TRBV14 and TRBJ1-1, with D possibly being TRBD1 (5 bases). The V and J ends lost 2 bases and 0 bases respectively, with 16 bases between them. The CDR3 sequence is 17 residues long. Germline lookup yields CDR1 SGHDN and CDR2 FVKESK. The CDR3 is CASSQLWRGRMNTEAFF. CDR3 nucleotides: TGTGCCAGCAGCCAACTCTGGAGGGGCAGGATGAACACTGAAGCTTTCTTT. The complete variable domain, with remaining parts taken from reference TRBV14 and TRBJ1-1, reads EAGVTQFPSHSVIEKGQTVTLRCDPISGHDNLYWYRRVMGKEIKFLLHFVKESKQDESGMPNNRFLAERTGGTYSTLKVQPAELEDSGVYFCASSQLWRGRMNTEAFFGQGTRLTVV.

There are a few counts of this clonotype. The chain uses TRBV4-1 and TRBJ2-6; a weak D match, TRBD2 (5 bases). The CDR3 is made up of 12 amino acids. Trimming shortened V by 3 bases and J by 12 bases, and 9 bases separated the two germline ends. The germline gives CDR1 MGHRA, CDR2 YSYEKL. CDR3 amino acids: CASSHSGFVLTF. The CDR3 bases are TGCGCCAGCAGCCATTCGGGGTTCGTCCTGACTTTC.

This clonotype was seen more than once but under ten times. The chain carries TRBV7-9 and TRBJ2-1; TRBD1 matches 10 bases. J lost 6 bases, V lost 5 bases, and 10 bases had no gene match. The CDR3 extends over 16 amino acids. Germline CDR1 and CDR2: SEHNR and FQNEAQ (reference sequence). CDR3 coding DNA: TGTGCCAGCAGCCCACTCCGACAGGGGGCGAGCAATGAGCAGTTCTTC. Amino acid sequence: CASSPLRQGASNEQFF.

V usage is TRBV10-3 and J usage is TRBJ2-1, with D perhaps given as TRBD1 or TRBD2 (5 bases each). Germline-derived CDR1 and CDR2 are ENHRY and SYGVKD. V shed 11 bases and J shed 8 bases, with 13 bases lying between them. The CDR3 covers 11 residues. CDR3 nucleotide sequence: TGTGCCGTTGGGGGAAGGGATGAGCAGTTCTTC. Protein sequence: CAVGGRDEQFF.

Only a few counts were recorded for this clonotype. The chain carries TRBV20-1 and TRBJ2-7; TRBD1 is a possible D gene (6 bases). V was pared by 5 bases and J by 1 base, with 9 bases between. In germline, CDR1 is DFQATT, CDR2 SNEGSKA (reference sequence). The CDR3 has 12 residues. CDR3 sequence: CSASGTSYEQYF. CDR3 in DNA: TGCAGTGCTTCAGGGACATCCTACGAGCAGTACTTC.

The chain's CDR3 is CASSYSGTEDLIRYGYTF. DNA for the CDR3: TGTGCCAGCAGTTACTCCGGGACAGAAGACCTTATCCGCTATGGCTACACCTTC. The chain links TRBV6-2 or TRBV6-3 to TRBJ1-2, with 7 bases identical to TRBD1. Germline lookup yields CDR1 MNHEY and CDR2 SVGEGT. J lost 4 bases, V lost 0 bases, and 14 bases had no gene match. This CDR3 has 18 amino acids.

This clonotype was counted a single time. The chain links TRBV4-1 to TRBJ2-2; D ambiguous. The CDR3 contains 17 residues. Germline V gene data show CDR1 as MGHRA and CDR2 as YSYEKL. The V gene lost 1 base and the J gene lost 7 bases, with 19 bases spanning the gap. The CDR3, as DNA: TGCGCCAGCAGCCAAGGTAGAGGCCTCGAGCCCCGCGGGGAGCTGTTTTTT. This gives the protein CASSQGRGLEPRGELFF.

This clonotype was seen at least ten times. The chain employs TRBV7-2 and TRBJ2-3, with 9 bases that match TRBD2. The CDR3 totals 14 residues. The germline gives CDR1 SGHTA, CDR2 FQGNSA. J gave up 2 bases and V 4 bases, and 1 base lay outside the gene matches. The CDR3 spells CASSWGLATDTQYF. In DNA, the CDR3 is TGTGCCAGCAGCTGGGGACTAGCCACAGATACGCAGTATTTT.

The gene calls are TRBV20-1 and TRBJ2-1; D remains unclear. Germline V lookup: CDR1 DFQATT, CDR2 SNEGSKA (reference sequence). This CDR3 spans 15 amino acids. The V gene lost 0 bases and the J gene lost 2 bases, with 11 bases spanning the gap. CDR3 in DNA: TGCAGTGCTAGAGATAACCGCGTGCCCTACAATGAGCAGTTCTTC. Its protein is CSARDNRVPYNEQFF.

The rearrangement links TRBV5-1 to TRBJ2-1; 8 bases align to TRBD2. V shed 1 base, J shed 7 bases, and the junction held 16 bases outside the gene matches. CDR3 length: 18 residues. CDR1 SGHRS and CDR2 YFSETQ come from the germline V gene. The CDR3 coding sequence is TGCGCCAGCAGCTTGACCACTCAGAGCGGGGGTCCTCAAAATGAGCAGTTCTTC. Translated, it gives CASSLTTQSGGPQNEQFF.